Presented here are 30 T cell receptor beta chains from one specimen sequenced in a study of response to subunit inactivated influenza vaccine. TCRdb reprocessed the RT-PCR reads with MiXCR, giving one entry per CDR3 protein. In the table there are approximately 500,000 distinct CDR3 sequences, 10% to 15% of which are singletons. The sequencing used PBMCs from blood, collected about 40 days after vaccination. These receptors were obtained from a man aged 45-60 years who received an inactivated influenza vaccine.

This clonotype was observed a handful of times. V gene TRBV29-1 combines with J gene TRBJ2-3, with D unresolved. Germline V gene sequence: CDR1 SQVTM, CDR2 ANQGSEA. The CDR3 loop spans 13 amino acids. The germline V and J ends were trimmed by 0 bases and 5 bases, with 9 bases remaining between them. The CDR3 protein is CSVEDRQLDTQYF. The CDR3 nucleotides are TGCAGCGTTGAAGATCGGCAGTTAGATACGCAGTATTTT.

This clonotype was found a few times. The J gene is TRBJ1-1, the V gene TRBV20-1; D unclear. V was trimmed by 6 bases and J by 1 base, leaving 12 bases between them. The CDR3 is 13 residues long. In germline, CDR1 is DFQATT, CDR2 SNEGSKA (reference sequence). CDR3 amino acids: CSAFNQRNTEAFF. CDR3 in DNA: TGCAGTGCCTTTAACCAGAGGAACACTGAAGCTTTCTTT.

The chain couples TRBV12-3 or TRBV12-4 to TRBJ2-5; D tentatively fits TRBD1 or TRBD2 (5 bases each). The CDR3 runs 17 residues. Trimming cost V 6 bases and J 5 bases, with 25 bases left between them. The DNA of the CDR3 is TGTGCCAGCAGAGCCAACCGGGGCCAGAGCCCTAGGGAGACCCAGTACTTC. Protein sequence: CASRANRGQSPRETQYF.

The CDR3: CASSLLRTGTETQYF. The DNA for the CDR3 is TGCGCCAGCAGCTTGTTAAGGACGGGGACGGAGACCCAGTACTTC. This chain connects TRBV5-1 to TRBJ2-5, with D possibly being TRBD1 or TRBD2 (5 bases each). Trimming left V 1 base short and J 5 bases short, with 15 bases between. The CDR3 length is 15 residues. Germline lookup yields CDR1 SGHRS and CDR2 YFSETQ.

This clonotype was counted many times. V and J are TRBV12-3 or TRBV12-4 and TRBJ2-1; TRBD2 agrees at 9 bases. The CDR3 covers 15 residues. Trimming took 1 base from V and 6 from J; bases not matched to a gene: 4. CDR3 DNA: TGTGCCAGCAGTTTAGTCGGCGGGAGGGGCAATGAGCAGTTCTTC. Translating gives CASSLVGGRGNEQFF.

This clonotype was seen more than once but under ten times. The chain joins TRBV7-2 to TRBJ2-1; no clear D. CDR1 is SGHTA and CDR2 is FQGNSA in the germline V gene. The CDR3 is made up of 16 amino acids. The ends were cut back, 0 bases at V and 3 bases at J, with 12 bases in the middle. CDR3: CASSLAPQVLYNEQFF. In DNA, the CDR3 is TGTGCCAGCAGCTTAGCTCCTCAGGTACTCTACAATGAGCAGTTCTTC. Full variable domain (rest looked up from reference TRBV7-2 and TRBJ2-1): GAGVSQSPSNKVTEKGKDVELRCDPISGHTALYWYRQSLGQGLEFLIYFQGNSAPDKSGLPSDRFSAERTGGSVSTLTIQRTQQEDSAVYLCASSLAPQVLYNEQFFGPGTRLTVL.

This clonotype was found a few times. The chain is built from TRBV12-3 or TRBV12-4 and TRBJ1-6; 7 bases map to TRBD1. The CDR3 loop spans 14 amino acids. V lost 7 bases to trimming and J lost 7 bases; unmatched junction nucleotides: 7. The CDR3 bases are TGTGCCAGCACCTGGGGGACAGCAAATTCACCCCTCCACTTT. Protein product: CASTWGTANSPLHF.

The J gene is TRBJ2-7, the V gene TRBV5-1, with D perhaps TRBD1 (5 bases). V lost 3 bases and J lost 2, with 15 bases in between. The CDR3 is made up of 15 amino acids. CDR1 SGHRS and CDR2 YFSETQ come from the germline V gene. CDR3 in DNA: TGCGCCAGCAGCTCCGCTTTTGCAGGGCCCTACGAGCAGTACTTC. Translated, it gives CASSSAFAGPYEQYF.

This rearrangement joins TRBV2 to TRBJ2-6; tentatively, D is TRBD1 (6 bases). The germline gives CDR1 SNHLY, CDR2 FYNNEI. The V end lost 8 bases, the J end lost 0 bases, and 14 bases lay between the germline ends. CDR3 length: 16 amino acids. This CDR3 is CASRRTAISGANVLTF. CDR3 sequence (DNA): TGTGCCAGCCGACGGACAGCGATCTCTGGGGCCAACGTCCTGACTTTC.

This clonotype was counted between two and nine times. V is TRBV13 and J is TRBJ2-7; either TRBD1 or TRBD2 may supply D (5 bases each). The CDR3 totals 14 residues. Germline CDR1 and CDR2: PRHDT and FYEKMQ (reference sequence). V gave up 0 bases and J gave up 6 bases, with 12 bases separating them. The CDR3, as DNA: TGTGCCAGCAGCTTAGGCACGGGGCGCTCCGAGCAGTACTTC. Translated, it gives CASSLGTGRSEQYF.

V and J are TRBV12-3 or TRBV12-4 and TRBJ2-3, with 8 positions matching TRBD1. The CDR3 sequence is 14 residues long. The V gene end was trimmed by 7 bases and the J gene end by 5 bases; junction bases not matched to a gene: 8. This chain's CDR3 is CASNRGASGDTQYF. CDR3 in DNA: TGTGCCAGCAACAGGGGGGCCTCGGGAGATACGCAGTATTTT.

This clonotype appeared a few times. CDR3 protein: CASSRGQFTGELFF. CDR3 sequence (DNA): TGTGCCAGCAGCCGGGGACAGTTCACCGGGGAGCTGTTTTTT. The chain combines TRBV28 with TRBJ2-2, with TRBD1 matching 7 bases. The CDR3 is 14 residues long. Germline-derived CDR1 and CDR2 are MDHEN and SYDVKM. Trimming removed 6 bases from V and 4 bases from J; junction bases left unmatched: 5.

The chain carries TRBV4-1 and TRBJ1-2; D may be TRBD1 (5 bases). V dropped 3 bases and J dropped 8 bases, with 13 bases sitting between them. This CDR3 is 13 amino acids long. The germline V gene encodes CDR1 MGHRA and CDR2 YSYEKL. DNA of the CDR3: TGCGCCAGCAGCCAGGGGGGGGTTGGAGGCTACACCTTC. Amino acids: CASSQGGVGGYTF.

The CDR3 region is CASSQDADFSGANVLTF. The CDR3 DNA reads TGTGCCAGCAGTCAGGACGCGGATTTCTCTGGGGCCAACGTCCTGACTTTC. The chain has TRBV28 and TRBJ2-6; the D is unclear. The CDR3 runs to 17 residues. V was cut by 5 bases and J by 0 bases, with 14 bases left in between. Germline V gene lookup returns CDR1 MDHEN and CDR2 SYDVKM.

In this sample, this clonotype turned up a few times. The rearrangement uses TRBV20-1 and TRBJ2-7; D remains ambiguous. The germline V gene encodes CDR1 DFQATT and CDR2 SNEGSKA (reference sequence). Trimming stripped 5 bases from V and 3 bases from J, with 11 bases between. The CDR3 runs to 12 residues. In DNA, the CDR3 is TGCAGTGCTGTCACCCCCAGCTACGAGCAGTACTTC. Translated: CSAVTPSYEQYF.

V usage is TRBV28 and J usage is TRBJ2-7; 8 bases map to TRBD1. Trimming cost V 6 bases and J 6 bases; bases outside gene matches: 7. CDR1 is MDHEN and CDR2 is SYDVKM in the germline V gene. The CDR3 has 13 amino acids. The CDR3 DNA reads TGTGCCAGCAGCCGGACAGGGACCCCCGAGCAGTACTTC. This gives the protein CASSRTGTPEQYF.

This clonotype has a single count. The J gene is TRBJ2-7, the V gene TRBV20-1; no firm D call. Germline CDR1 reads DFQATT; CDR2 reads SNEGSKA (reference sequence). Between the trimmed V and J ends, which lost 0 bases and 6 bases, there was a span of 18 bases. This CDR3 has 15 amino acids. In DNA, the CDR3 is TGCAGTGCTAGAGATCCATCTCGGCCGTCGGGCGAGCAGTACTTC. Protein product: CSARDPSRPSGEQYF.

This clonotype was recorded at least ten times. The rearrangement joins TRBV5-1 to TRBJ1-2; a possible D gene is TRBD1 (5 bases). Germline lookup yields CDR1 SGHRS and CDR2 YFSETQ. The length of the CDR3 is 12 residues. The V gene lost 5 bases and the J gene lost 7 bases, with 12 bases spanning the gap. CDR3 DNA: TGCGCCAGCAGATGGGGCGAGAGTGGCTACACCTTC. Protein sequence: CASRWGESGYTF.

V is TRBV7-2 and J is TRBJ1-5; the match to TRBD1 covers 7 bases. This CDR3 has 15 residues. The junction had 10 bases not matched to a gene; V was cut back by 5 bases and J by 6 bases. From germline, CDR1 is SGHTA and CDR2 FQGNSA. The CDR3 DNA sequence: TGTGCCAGCAGCCCTCAAGGGGGCGATTTTCAGCCCCAGCATTTT. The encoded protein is CASSPQGGDFQPQHF.

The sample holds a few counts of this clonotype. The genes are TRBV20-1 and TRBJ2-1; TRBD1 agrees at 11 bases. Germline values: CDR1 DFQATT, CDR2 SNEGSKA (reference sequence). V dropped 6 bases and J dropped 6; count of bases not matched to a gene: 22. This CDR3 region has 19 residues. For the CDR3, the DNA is TGCAGTGCCCCGCGGACAGGGGGCATCGCGGGGGACTTCACCAATGAGCAGTTCTTC. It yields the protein CSAPRTGGIAGDFTNEQFF.

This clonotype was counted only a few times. CDR3: CASSLLKGEQYF. The CDR3 bases are TGTGCCAGCAGCCTTCTCAAGGGCGAGCAGTACTTC. The rearrangement uses TRBV6-2 or TRBV6-3 and TRBJ2-7; D not resolved. From germline, CDR1 is MNHEY and CDR2 SVGEGT. Trimming pared 6 bases from V and 6 bases from J, leaving 12 bases between. The CDR3 sequence is 12 residues long.

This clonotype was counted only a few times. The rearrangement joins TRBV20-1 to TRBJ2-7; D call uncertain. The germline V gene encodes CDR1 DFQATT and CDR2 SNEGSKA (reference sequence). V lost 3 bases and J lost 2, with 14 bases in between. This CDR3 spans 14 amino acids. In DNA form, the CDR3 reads TGCAGTGCTAGGCGGCCGTATCCCCCCTACGAGCAGTACTTC. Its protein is CSARRPYPPYEQYF.

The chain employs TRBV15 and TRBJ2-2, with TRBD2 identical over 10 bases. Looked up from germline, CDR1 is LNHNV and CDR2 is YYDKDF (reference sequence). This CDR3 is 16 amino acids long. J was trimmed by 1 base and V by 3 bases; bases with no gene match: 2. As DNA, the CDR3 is TGTGCCACCAGCAGTAGCGGGGGGTTGAACACCGGGGAGCTGTTTTTT. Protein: CATSSSGGLNTGELFF.

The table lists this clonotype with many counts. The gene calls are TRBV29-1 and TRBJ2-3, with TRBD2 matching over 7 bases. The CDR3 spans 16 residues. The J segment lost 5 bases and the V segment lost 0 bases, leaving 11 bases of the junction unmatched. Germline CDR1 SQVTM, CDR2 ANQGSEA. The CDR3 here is CSVEDQWEGRGDTQYF. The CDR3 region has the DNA TGCAGCGTTGAAGATCAGTGGGAGGGAAGGGGAGATACGCAGTATTTT.

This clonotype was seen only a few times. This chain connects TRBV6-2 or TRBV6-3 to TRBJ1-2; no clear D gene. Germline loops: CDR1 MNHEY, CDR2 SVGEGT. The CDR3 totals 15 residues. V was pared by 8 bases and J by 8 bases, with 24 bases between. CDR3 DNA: TGTGCCAGCCGCCGTGGCGGAGAGGCGCGGAAAGGCTACACCTTC. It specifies CASRRGGEARKGYTF.

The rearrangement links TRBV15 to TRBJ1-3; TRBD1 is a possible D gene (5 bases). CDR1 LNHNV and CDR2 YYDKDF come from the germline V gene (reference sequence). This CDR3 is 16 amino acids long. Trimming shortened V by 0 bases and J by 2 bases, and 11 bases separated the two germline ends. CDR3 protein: CATSRESGGAGNTIYF. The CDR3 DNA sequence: TGTGCCACCAGCAGAGAATCTGGAGGGGCTGGAAACACCATATATTTT. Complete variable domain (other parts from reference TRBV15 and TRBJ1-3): DAMVIQNPRYQVTQFGKPVTLSCSQTLNHNVMYWYQQKSSQAPKLLFHYYDKDFNNEADTPDNFQSRRPNTSFCFLDIRSPGLGDTAMYLCATSRESGGAGNTIYFGEGSWLTVV.

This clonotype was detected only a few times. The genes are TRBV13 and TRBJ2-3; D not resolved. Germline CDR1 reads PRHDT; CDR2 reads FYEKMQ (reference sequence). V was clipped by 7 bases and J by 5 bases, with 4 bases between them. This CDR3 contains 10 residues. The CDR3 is CASKGDTQYF. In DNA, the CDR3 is TGTGCCAGCAAAGGAGATACGCAGTATTTT.

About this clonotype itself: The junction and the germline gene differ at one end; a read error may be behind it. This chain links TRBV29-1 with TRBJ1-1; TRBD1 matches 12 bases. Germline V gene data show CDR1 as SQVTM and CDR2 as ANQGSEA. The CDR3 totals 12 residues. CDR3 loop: CSVAPGQGASGF. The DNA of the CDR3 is TGCAGCGTTGCCCCGGGACAGGGGGCAAGCGGATTT.

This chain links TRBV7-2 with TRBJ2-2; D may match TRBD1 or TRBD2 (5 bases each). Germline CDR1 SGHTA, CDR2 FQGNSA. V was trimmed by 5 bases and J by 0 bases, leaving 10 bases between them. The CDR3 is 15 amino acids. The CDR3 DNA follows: TGTGCCAGCAGCCTGGGACGCCCGAACACCGGGGAGCTGTTTTTT. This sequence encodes CASSLGRPNTGELFF.

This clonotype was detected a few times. In DNA, the CDR3 is TGCAGTGCTCGCCGGGAGGGTAGCACCGGGGAGCTGTTTTTT. Translation: CSARREGSTGELFF. This chain links TRBV20-1 with TRBJ2-2, with 8 positions matching TRBD2. This CDR3 has 14 amino acids. Looked up from germline, CDR1 is DFQATT and CDR2 is SNEGSKA (reference sequence). Trimming cost V 5 bases and J 4 bases; bases outside gene matches: 6.